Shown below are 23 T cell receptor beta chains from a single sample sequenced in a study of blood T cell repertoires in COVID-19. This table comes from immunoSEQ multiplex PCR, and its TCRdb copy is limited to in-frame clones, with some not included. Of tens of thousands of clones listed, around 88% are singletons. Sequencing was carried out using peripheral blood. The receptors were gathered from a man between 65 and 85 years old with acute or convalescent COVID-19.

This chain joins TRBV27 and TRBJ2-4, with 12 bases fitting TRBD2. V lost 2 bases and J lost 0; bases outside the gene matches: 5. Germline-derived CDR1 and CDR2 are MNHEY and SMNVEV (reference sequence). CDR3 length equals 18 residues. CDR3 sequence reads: CASSLLAGGSVAKNIQYF. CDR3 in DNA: TGTGCCAGCAGTTTACTAGCGGGAGGGTCCGTAGCCAAAAACATTCAGTACTTC.

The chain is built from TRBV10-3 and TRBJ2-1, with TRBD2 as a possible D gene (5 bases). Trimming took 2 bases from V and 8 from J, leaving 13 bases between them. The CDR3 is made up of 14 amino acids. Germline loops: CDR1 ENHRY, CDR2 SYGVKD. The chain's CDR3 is CAISEPMTRDEQFF. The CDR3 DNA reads TGTGCCATCAGTGAGCCAATGACGAGGGATGAGCAGTTCTTC.

The CDR3: CASSRDRGGYEQYF. The CDR3 bases are TGTGCCAGCAGCCGCGACAGGGGTGGCTACGAGCAGTACTTC. The gene calls are TRBV7-2 and TRBJ2-7, with 8 bases matching TRBD1. The germline V gene encodes CDR1 SGHTA and CDR2 FQGNSA. CDR3 length equals 14 residues. V shed 5 bases and J 3 bases; nucleotides not matched to a gene: 6.

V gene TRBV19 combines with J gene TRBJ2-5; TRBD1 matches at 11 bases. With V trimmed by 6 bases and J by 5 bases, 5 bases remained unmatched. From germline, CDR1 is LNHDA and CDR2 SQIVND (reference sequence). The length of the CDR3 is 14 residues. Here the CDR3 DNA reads TGTGCCAGTAGCCCAGGGACAGGGGGGGAGACCCAGTACTTC. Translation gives CASSPGTGGETQYF.

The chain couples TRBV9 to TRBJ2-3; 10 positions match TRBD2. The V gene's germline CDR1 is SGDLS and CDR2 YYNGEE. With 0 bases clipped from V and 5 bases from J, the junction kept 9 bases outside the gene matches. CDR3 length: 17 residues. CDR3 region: CASSVDIAGGLRDTQYF. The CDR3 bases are TGTGCCAGCAGCGTAGATATAGCGGGAGGCCTCAGAGATACGCAGTATTTT.

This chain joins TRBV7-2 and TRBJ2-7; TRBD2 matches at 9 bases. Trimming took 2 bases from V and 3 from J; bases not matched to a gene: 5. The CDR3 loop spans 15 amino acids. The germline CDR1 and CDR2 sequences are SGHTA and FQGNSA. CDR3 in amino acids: CASSLWGTSNYEQYF. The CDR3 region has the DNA TGTGCCAGCAGCTTATGGGGGACTAGCAACTACGAGCAGTACTTC.

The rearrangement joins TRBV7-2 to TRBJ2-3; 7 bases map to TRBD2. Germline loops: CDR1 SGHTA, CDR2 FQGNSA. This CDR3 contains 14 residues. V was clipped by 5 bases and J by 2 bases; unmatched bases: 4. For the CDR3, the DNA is TGTGCCAGCAGCACCCGGGACTACACAGATACGCAGTATTTT. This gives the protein CASSTRDYTDTQYF.

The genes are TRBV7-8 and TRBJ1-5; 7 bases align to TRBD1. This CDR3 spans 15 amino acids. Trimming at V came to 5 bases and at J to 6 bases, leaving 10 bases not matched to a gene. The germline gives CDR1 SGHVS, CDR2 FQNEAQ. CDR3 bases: TGTGCCAGCAGCCCGAGACAGGGAGTAATTCAGCCCCAGCATTTT. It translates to CASSPRQGVIQPQHF.

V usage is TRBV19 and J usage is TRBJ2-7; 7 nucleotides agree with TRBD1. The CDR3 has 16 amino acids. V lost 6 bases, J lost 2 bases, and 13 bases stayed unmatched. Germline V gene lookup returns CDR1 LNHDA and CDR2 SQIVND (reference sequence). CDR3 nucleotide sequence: TGTGCCAGTAGCCCGACCCCGGGACAGATAACCTACGAGCAGTACTTC. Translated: CASSPTPGQITYEQYF.

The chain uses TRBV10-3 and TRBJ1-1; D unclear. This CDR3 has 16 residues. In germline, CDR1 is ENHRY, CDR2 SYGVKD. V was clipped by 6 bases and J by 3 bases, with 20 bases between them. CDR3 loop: CAIRSSIGREDTEAFF. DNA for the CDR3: TGTGCCATCAGATCATCTATCGGACGGGAGGACACTGAAGCTTTCTTT.

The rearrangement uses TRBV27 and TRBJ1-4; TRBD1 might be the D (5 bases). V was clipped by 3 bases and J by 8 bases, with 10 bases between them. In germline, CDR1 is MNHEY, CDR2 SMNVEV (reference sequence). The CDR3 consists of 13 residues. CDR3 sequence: CASSFRRGEKLFF. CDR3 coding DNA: TGTGCCAGCAGTTTTAGGAGGGGCGAAAAACTGTTTTTT.

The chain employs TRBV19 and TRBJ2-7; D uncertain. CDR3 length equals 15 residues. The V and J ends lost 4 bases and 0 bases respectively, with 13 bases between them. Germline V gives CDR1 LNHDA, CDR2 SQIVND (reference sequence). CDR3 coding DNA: TGTGCCAGTAGTACCGAAGAAGAGGTCTCCTACGAGCAGTACTTC. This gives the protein CASSTEEEVSYEQYF.

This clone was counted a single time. CDR3 amino acids: CATSHGQGRTDTQYF. The CDR3 bases are TGTGCCACCAGTCACGGACAGGGGAGGACAGATACGCAGTATTTT. This sequence joins TRBV24-1 and TRBJ2-3; 9 nucleotides line up with TRBD1. This CDR3 spans 15 amino acids. Germline V gene sequence: CDR1 KGHDR, CDR2 SFDVKD. The V and J ends lost 6 bases and 3 bases, in that order; junction bases with no gene match: 6.

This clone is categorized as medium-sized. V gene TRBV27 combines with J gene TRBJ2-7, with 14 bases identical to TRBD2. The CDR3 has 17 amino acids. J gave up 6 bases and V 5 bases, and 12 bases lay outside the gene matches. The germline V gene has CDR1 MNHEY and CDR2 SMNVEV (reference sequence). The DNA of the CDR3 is TGTGCCAGCAGTCCTGACCCGGGACTAGCGGGAGTCGGCGAGCAGTACTTC. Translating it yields CASSPDPGLAGVGEQYF.

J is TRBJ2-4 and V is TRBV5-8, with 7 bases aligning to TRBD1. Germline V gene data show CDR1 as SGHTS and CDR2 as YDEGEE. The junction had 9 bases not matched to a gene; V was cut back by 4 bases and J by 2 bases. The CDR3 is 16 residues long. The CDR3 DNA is TGTGCCAGCAGCGTTGGCTACAGGGGACCCAAAAACATTCAGTACTTC. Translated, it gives CASSVGYRGPKNIQYF.

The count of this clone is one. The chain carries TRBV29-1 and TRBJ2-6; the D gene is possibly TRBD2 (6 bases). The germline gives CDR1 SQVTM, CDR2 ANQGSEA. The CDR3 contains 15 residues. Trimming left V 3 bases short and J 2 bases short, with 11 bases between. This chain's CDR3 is CSVDGSGAGANVLTF. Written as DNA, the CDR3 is TGCAGCGTTGACGGTTCGGGAGCTGGGGCCAACGTCCTGACTTTC.

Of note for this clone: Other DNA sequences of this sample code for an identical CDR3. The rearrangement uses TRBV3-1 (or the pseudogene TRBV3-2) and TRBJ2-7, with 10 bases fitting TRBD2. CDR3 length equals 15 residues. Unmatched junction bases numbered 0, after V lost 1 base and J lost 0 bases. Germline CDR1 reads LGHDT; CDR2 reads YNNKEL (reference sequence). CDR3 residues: CASSQGLAGSYEQYF. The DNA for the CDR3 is TGTGCCAGCAGCCAAGGACTAGCGGGCTCCTACGAGCAGTACTTC.

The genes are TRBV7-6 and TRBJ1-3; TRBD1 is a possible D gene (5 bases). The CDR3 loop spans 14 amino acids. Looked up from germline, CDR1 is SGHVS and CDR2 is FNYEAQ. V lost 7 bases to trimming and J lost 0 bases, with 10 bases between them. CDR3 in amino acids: CASTPTASGNTIYF. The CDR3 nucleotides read TGTGCCAGCACCCCGACAGCCTCTGGAAACACCATATATTTT. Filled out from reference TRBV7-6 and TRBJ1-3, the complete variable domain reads GAGVSQSPRYKVTKRGQDVALRCDPISGHVSLYWYRQALGQGPEFLTYFNYEAQQDKSGLPNDRFSAERPEGSISTLTIQRTEQRDSAMYRCASTPTASGNTIYFGEGSWLTVV.

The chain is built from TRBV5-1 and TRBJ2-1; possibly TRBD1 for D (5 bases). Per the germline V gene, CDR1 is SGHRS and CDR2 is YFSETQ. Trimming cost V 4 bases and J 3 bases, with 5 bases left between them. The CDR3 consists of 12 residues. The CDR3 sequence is CASSDSYNEQFF. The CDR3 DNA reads TGCGCCAGCAGCGACAGCTACAATGAGCAGTTCTTC.

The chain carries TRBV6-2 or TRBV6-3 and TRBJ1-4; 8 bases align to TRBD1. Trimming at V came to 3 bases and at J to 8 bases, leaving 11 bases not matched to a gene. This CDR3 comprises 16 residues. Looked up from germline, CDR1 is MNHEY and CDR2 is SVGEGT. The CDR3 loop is CASSYTGAGGVEKLFF. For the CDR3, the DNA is TGTGCCAGCAGTTATACAGGAGCAGGGGGCGTCGAAAAACTGTTTTTT.

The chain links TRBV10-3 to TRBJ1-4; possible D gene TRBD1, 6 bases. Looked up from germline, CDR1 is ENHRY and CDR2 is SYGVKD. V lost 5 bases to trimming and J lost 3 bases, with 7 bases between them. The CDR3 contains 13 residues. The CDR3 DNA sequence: TGTGCCATCAGTCAGGGGCCTAATGAAAAACTGTTTTTT. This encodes CAISQGPNEKLFF.

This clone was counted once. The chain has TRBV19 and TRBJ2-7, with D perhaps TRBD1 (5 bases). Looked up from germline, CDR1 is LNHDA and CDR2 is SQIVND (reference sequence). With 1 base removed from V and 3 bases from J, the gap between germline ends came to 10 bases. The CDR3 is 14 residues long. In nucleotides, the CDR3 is TGTGCCAGTAGTATAGCCGACAGAAGCTACGAGCAGTACTTC. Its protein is CASSIADRSYEQYF.

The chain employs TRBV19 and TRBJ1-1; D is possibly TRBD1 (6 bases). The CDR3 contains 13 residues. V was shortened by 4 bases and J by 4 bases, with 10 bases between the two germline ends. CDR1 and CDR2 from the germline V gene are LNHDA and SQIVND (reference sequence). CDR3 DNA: TGTGCCAGTAGTACCCAGGGGTTCACTGAAGCTTTCTTT. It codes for CASSTQGFTEAFF.